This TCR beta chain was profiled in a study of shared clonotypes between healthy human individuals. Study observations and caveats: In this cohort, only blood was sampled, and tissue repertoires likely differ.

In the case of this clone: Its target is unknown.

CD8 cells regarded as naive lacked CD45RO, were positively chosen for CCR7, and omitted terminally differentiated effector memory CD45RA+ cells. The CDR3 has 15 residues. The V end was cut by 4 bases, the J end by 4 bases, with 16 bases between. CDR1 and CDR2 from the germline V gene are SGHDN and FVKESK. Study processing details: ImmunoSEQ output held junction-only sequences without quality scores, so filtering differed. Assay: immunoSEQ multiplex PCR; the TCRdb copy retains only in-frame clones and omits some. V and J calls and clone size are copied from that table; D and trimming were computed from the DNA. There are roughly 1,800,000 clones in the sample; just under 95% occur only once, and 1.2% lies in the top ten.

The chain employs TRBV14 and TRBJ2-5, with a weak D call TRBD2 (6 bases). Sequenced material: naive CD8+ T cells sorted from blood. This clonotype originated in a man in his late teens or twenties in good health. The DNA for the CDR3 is TGTGCCAGCAGCCGCCGGGAGCCGCTAGGAGAGACCCAGTACTTC. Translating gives CASSRREPLGETQYF.